This T cell receptor (beta chain) was documented in a study of T-cell reconstitution after alpha-beta-depleted transplantation in children. The study's findings and limits: By one year post-transplant, T-cell counts and diversity largely arose from T cells that were newly produced.

Researchers prepared the TCRbeta library using unique molecular identifiers, the study reports. MiXCR, applied by TCRdb to the PCR reads, yields one record per CDR3 protein. The sample consists of approximately 220,000 distinct CDR3 sequences, approximately 17% of them appearing once. This clonotype was counted only a few times. Its target is not known. CDR3 length equals 15 residues. The germline V and J ends were trimmed by 5 bases and 0 bases, with 11 bases remaining between them. The origin of this receptor is a male patient between 2 and 10 years old who had a stem cell transplant for acute lymphoblastic leukemia, so the T cells may come from the graft donor. The V gene is TRBV12-3 or TRBV12-4, the J gene TRBJ2-4; a weak D match, TRBD1 (5 bases). The sample was PBMCs, mostly from graft donor cells, taken 360 days after TCRalphabeta/CD19-depleted stem cell transplant. CDR3 coding DNA: TGTGCCAGCAGTCTACTCAGGGCAGCCAAAAACATTCAGTACTTC. Amino acid sequence: CASSLLRAAKNIQYF.